Listed here are 8 T cell receptor beta chains from one sample, sequenced in a study of CD8+ T cells in alopecia areata (dated by TCRdb to about 2018). The sample's time point label, in plain terms: 4 weeks on oral tofacitinib. The treatment or condition label for this specimen denotes: oral pan-JAK inhibitor, 5-10 mg twice daily. Libraries came from the immunoSEQ multiplex PCR assay. RNA was extracted from all samples and reverse transcribed into cDNA as template for TCR sequencing. The table comes from immuneACCESS by way of TCRdb, which keeps in-frame sequences with V and J called. Part of the clones is missing from these tables; in studies checked, under half for an unresolved V gene and the rest for unknown reasons. This sample has 140,000 to 150,000 clones in its table, and nearly 55% of those were observed once. About a sixth of the sample comes from the top ten. The sample was CD8+ T cells sorted from blood, taken at week 4, from a patient treated with tofacitinib. The source is a human donor with alopecia areata.

The CDR3 DNA follows: TGTGCCTGGACTAACGGACCTTATGGCTACACCTTC. It codes for CAWTNGPYGYTF. V gene TRBV30 combines with J gene TRBJ1-2; the D is unclear. The V gene's germline CDR1 is GTSNPN and CDR2 SVGIG (reference sequence). Deletions cut 4 bases from V and 5 bases from J, with 11 bases between. This CDR3 is 12 amino acids long.

A few counts support this clone. The V and J genes are TRBV19 and TRBJ2-7, with TRBD1 matching 11 bases. This CDR3 spans 14 amino acids. Losses at the gene ends were 8 bases for V and 4 bases for J; bases not matched to a gene: 7. Germline V CDR1 and CDR2: LNHDA, SQIVND (reference sequence). CDR3 sequence reads: CASGQGANSYEQYF. DNA of the CDR3: TGTGCCAGTGGACAGGGGGCGAACTCTTACGAGCAGTACTTC.

The chain is built from TRBV29-1 and TRBJ2-5; D possibly corresponds to TRBD2 (6 bases). Germline V gene lookup returns CDR1 SQVTM and CDR2 ANQGSEA. Between the trimmed V and J ends, which lost 0 bases and 5 bases, there was a span of 13 bases. This CDR3 spans 14 amino acids. CDR3 amino acids: CSVEDREVMETQYF. In nucleotides, the CDR3 is TGCAGCGTTGAAGACAGGGAGGTGATGGAGACCCAGTACTTC.

CDR3 in DNA: TGTGCCAGCAGGAGGGACATCGACACAGATACGCAGTATTTT. This sequence encodes CASRRDIDTDTQYF. The rearrangement uses TRBV27 and TRBJ2-3; weak D call: TRBD1 (6 bases). V shed 6 bases and J shed 2 bases, with 12 bases lying between them. CDR1 MNHEY and CDR2 SMNVEV come from the germline V gene (reference sequence). The CDR3 spans 14 residues.

This chain links TRBV5-4 with TRBJ2-5; D is possibly TRBD2 (5 bases). CDR3 length: 14 residues. Looked up from germline, CDR1 is SGHNT and CDR2 is YYREEE (reference sequence). With 3 bases removed from V and 1 base from J, the gap between germline ends came to 10 bases. The CDR3, as DNA: TGTGCCAGCAGCTGGGCCGAGGGCCAAGAGACCCAGTACTTC. Protein product: CASSWAEGQETQYF.

This clone has only one observation. The V and J genes are TRBV7-9 and TRBJ1-5; D gene ambiguous. The CDR3 covers 14 residues. Germline CDR1 SEHNR, CDR2 FQNEAQ (reference sequence). Trimming removed 0 bases at V and 3 bases at J, with 6 bases between. CDR3 DNA sequence: TGTGCCAGCAGCTTAGCGGGGTTCAATCAGCCCCAGCATTTT. It codes for CASSLAGFNQPQHF.

The rearrangement uses TRBV6-5 and TRBJ1-1; D is unresolved. Per the germline V gene, CDR1 is MNHEY and CDR2 is SVGAGI. The CDR3 consists of 15 residues. V was shortened by 9 bases and J by 0 bases, with 17 bases between the two germline ends. DNA of the CDR3: TGTGCCAGTCTACGGCTCCGACTCATGAACACTGAAGCTTTCTTT. This encodes CASLRLRLMNTEAFF.

This clone occurred many times. V is TRBV19 and J is TRBJ1-1; TRBD1 matches at 7 bases. V lost 5 bases to trimming and J lost 4 bases; unmatched junction nucleotides: 4. Germline CDR1 LNHDA, CDR2 SQIVND (reference sequence). This CDR3 comprises 13 residues. CDR3 amino acids: CASSVTGRTEAFF. CDR3 DNA: TGTGCCAGTAGTGTGACAGGGCGCACTGAAGCTTTCTTT.